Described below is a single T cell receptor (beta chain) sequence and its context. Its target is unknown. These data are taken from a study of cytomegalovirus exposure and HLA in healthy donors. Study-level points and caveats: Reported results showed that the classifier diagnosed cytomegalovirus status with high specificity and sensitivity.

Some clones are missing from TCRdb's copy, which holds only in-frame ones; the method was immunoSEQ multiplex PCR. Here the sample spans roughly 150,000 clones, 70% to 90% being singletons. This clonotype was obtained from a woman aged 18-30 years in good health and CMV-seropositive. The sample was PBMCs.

Written as DNA, the CDR3 is TGTGCCAGCTCCACGAGCGGACCTAACTATGGCTACACCTTC. This gives the protein CASSTSGPNYGYTF. The chain couples TRBV18 to TRBJ1-2; no clear D gene. The length of the CDR3 is 14 residues. V was shortened by 6 bases and J by 0 bases, with 11 bases between the two germline ends. Germline V gene lookup returns CDR1 KGHSH and CDR2 LQKENI.